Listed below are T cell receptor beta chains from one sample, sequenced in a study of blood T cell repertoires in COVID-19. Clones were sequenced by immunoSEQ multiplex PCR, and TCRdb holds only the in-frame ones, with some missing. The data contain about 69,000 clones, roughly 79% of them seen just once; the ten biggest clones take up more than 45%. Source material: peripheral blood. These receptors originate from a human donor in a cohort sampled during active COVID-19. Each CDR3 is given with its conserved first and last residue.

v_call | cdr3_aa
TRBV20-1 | CSAAQRGEQIF
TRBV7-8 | CASSRPGTGGNEQYF
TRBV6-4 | CARAPGISDTQYF
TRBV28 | CASSETSGRGNEQFF
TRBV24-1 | CATSAGVSGANVLTF
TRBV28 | CASEGGREKLFF
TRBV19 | CASSRRPDTEAFF
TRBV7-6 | CASSRTTNYGYTF
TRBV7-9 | CASSWGQVNSPLHF
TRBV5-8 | CASSLQGDGSNQPQHF
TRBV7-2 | CASSPWTGASTDTQYF
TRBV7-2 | CASSARTGVGNQPQHF
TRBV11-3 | CASSLGRQGGETQYF
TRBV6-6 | CASSLQGASNQPQHF
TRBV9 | CASSVGDRGIHEQYF
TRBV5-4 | CASSRASGLAGTDTQYF
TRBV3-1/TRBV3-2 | CASSAGVQETQYF
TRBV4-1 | CASSQDLGSGRADTQYF
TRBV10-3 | CAISDPGQGYYEQYF
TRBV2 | CASTRNQGASTDTQYF
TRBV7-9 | CASSSTLAGASYNEQFF
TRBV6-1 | CASSERGGLYNEQFF
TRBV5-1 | CASSPRAATDTQYF
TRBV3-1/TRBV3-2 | CASSQDARAQPQHF
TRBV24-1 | CATSDLRGMDRGRDYGYTF
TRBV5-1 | CASSLEGQNTEAFF
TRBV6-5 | CASSPRDRGNSPLHF
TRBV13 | CASTIRAGGGNEQFF
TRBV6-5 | CASSSGTGDAYEQYF
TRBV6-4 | CASSDTRQGHYNEQFF
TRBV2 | CASSVTSGRNDNEQFF
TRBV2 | CASSPDRVGGNTIYF
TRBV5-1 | CASRGTGVYEQYF
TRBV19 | CASSMLGQGIMNTEAFF
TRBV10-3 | CAISESSGQGNTGELFF
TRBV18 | CASSPSQGESSPLHF
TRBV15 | CATSRVGTGFEQYF
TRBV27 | CASSSGTVYNEQFF
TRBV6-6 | CASSSGGLNTEAFF
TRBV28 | CASSYGLAANTDTQYF
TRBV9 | CASSATSGGYNEQFF
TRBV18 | CASSPSQGATEAFF
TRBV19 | CASSVDREYGYTF
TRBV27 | CASSAPGLAFHEQFF
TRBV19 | CASSISRSTYEQYF
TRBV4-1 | CASSVEISTDTQYF